This passage covers 32 T cell receptor beta chains from one sample sequenced in a study of shared clonotypes between healthy human individuals. Clones were read by immunoSEQ multiplex PCR, and TCRdb kept only the in-frame ones, dropping some. The sample yields some 1 million clones, about 80% seen once. Sequenced: memory CD4+ T cells sorted from blood. Subset: CD45RA-negative fraction. These receptors were obtained from a man aged 18 to 30 in good health.

This clone occurred once. Germline and junction disagree at one end, which may indicate a read error. The chain couples TRBV6-1 to TRBJ1-1, with D possibly being TRBD1 (5 bases). CDR1 and CDR2 from the germline V gene are MNHNS and SASEGT. CDR3 length: 15 residues. The CDR3 reads CVSSEAGVGVTEAFF. The CDR3 nucleotides are TGTGTCAGCAGTGAAGCTGGGGTGGGGGTCACTGAAGCTTTCTTT.

Concerning this clone itself: With a much larger clone just one base away, this may be a read error. The same CDR3 arises from other DNA sequences in this sample as well. The chain employs TRBV5-1 and TRBJ2-5; D remains ambiguous. V lost 0 bases and J lost 0, with 0 bases in between. The CDR3 spans 12 residues. Germline V gene sequence: CDR1 SGHRS, CDR2 YFSETQ. CDR3 nucleotide sequence: TGCGCCAGCAGCTTGGACCAAGAGACCCAGTACTTC. This sequence encodes CASSLDQETQYF.

The rearrangement links TRBV15 to TRBJ1-1; D may be TRBD1 (5 bases). This CDR3 has 14 residues. Looked up from germline, CDR1 is LNHNV and CDR2 is YYDKDF (reference sequence). Trimming took 9 bases from V and 5 from J, leaving 19 bases between them. The CDR3 sequence: CATGPGVRQTEAFF. The CDR3 DNA sequence: TGTGCCACAGGGCCGGGGGTTCGACAAACTGAAGCTTTCTTT.

The V gene is TRBV7-8, the J gene TRBJ1-3; 9 bases are shared with TRBD1. Germline V gives CDR1 SGHVS, CDR2 FQNEAQ. V dropped 5 bases and J dropped 0; count of bases not matched to a gene: 5. CDR3 length: 16 amino acids. The CDR3 here is CASSLRTGASGNTIYF. CDR3 coding DNA: TGTGCCAGCAGCCTTAGGACAGGGGCCTCTGGAAACACCATATATTTT.

The chain recombines TRBV10-1 with TRBJ2-2, with D unresolved. Trimming removed 0 bases at V and 0 bases at J, with 5 bases between. CDR1 is WNHNN, CDR2 SYGVQD, per germline (reference sequence). CDR3 length equals 15 residues. CDR3 region: CASSESQANTGELFF. The CDR3 nucleotides read TGCGCCAGCAGTGAGTCACAAGCGAACACCGGGGAGCTGTTTTTT.

The V gene is TRBV10-3, the J gene TRBJ1-1; D remains ambiguous. This CDR3 is built from 14 residues. The germline V gene has CDR1 ENHRY and CDR2 SYGVKD. V lost 6 bases, J lost 0 bases, and 11 bases lay in between. The CDR3 nucleotides are TGTGCCATCAGCTCGGGAAGTTTGAACACTGAAGCTTTCTTT. Translated, it gives CAISSGSLNTEAFF.

This clone has a single count. The V call is TRBV18, the J call TRBJ2-5; D unresolved. From germline, CDR1 is KGHSH and CDR2 LQKENI. Trimming stripped 6 bases from V and 1 base from J, with 9 bases between. The CDR3 loop spans 13 amino acids. The CDR3 loop is CASSRALQETQYF. CDR3 nucleotides: TGTGCCAGCTCCCGGGCCCTCCAAGAGACCCAGTACTTC.

This chain links TRBV2 with TRBJ1-3, with D maybe TRBD1 (6 bases). This CDR3 contains 14 residues. V was cut by 9 bases and J by 2 bases, with 14 bases left in between. The germline V gene encodes CDR1 SNHLY and CDR2 FYNNEI. The CDR3 region has the DNA TGTGCCAGTACCCAGGGGCTGGCTGGAAACACCATATATTTT. Its translation is CASTQGLAGNTIYF.

The sample holds a few counts of this clone. The V call is TRBV30, the J call TRBJ1-1; D is ambiguous. CDR1 is GTSNPN and CDR2 is SVGIG in the germline V gene (reference sequence). With 8 bases removed from V and 0 bases from J, the gap between germline ends came to 16 bases. The CDR3 extends over 14 amino acids. The CDR3 here is CATILLGMNTEAFF. The CDR3, as DNA: TGTGCCACGATCTTGTTAGGGATGAACACTGAAGCTTTCTTT.

The chain recombines TRBV29-1 with TRBJ2-5, with D unclear. This CDR3 contains 11 residues. CDR1 and CDR2 from the germline V gene are SQVTM and ANQGSEA. V was pared by 7 bases and J by 4 bases, with 10 bases between. DNA for the CDR3: TGCAGCGCCTCCTCCCCAGAGACCCAGTACTTC. It specifies CSASSPETQYF.

The rearrangement joins TRBV6-1 to TRBJ2-7, with D possibly TRBD1 on 5 matching bases. Trimming removed 6 bases from V and 2 bases from J, with 11 bases in between. This CDR3 has 13 residues. Per the germline V gene, CDR1 is MNHNS and CDR2 is SASEGT. The CDR3 DNA reads as TGTGCCAGCAGCCTCAGGGATACCTACGAGCAGTACTTC. As protein: CASSLRDTYEQYF.

This clone came up a few times. This chain uses TRBV28 with TRBJ1-4, with TRBD1 matching over 7 bases. The CDR3 covers 15 residues. CDR1 and CDR2 from the germline V gene are MDHEN and SYDVKM. After removal of 3 bases from V and 5 bases from J, the junction contained 6 bases not matched to a gene. DNA of the CDR3: TGTGCCAGCAGTTTGACAGGGTCTAAGAATGAAAAACTGTTTTTT. As protein: CASSLTGSKNEKLFF. The entire variable domain, with the rest obtained from reference TRBV28 and TRBJ1-4, is as follows: DVKVTQSSRYLVKRTGEKVFLECVQDMDHENMFWYRQDPGLGLRLIYFSYDVKMKEKGDIPEGYSVSREKKERFSLILESASTNQTSMYLCASSLTGSKNEKLFFGSGTQLSVL.

The chain links TRBV28 to TRBJ2-5; D might be TRBD2 (5 bases). The germline gives CDR1 MDHEN, CDR2 SYDVKM. The CDR3 runs 12 residues. Trimming stripped 5 bases from V and 11 bases from J, with 15 bases between. The CDR3 DNA sequence: TGTGCCAGCAGTCTTCTCCGGGGTCTTCAGTACTTC. Translated, it gives CASSLLRGLQYF. Full variable domain (remainder filled in from reference TRBV28 and TRBJ2-5): DVKVTQSSRYLVKRTGEKVFLECVQDMDHENMFWYRQDPGLGLRLIYFSYDVKMKEKGDIPEGYSVSREKKERFSLILESASTNQTSMYLCASSLLRGLQYFGPGTRLLVL.

On this clone itself: The same CDR3 also results from other DNA sequences found in this sample. The gene calls are TRBV5-4 and TRBJ1-2; D may be TRBD1 (5 bases). Per the germline V gene, CDR1 is SGHNT and CDR2 is YYREEE (reference sequence). V lost 0 bases to trimming and J lost 3 bases, with 9 bases between them. The length of the CDR3 is 14 residues. CDR3 loop: CASSLGSGDYGYTF. The DNA for the CDR3 is TGTGCCAGCAGCTTGGGTTCGGGGGACTATGGCTACACCTTC. Full variable domain (outside the CDR3, taken from reference TRBV5-4 and TRBJ1-2): ETGVTQSPTHLIKTRGQQVTLRCSSQSGHNTVSWYQQALGQGPQFIFQYYREEENGRGNFPPRFSGLQFPNYSSELNVNALELDDSALYLCASSLGSGDYGYTFGSGTRLTVV.

This clone was counted once. V gene TRBV11-3 combines with J gene TRBJ2-1, with 11 bases aligning to TRBD2. The CDR3 sequence is 15 residues long. The ends lost 5 bases at V and 5 bases at J; junction bases unmatched: 5. Germline loops: CDR1 SGHNT, CDR2 YENEEA. CDR3 nucleotides: TGTGCCAGCAGCGTTAGCGGGAGGGGGGACAATGAGCAGTTCTTC. The encoded protein is CASSVSGRGDNEQFF. Full variable domain (remainder filled in from reference TRBV11-3 and TRBJ2-1): EAGVVQSPRYKIIEKKQPVAFWCNPISGHNTLYWYLQNLGQGPELLIRYENEEAVDDSQLPKDRFSAERLKGVDSTLKIQPAELGDSAVYLCASSVSGRGDNEQFFGPGTRLTVL.

The rearrangement links TRBV5-6 to TRBJ1-1; 7 bases agree with TRBD1. Germline trimming cut 3 bases from V and 0 bases from J; bases unmatched to any gene: 11. CDR3 length: 17 amino acids. Per germline, CDR1 SGHDT and CDR2 YYEEEE. The DNA for the CDR3 is TGTGCCAGCAGCTCCCAGGACAGGCCAATAATGAACACTGAAGCTTTCTTT. This translates into CASSSQDRPIMNTEAFF.

This clone was counted once. The chain is built from TRBV7-3 and TRBJ2-5; 13 bases line up with TRBD2. The CDR3 totals 17 residues. J was trimmed by 0 bases and V by 5 bases; bases with no gene match: 6. The germline gives CDR1 SGHTA, CDR2 FQGTGA. The CDR3 here is CASSPGLAGPDQETQYF. DNA for the CDR3: TGTGCCAGCAGCCCGGGACTAGCGGGGCCAGACCAAGAGACCCAGTACTTC.

This clone was counted a few times. The chain combines TRBV5-4 with TRBJ2-3; TRBD1 aligns across 8 bases. The CDR3 length is 12 residues. In germline, CDR1 is SGHNT, CDR2 YYREEE (reference sequence). Unmatched junction bases numbered 6, after V lost 9 bases and J lost 6 bases. The CDR3 sequence: CATAQGADTQYF. CDR3 in DNA: TGTGCCACCGCTCAGGGGGCGGATACGCAGTATTTT.

The chain uses TRBV28 and TRBJ1-5, with D possibly being TRBD1 (6 bases). This CDR3 is 15 amino acids long. The V gene lost 5 bases and the J gene lost 4 bases, with 15 bases spanning the gap. CDR1 is MDHEN, CDR2 SYDVKM, per germline. CDR3 nucleotides: TGTGCCAGCAGTACCGGAGGACAGATTAATCAGCCCCAGCATTTT. Translating gives CASSTGGQINQPQHF.

V gene TRBV1 combines with J gene TRBJ2-5; TRBD2 is the table's D call, not checked against the DNA. TRBV1 is a known pseudogene. The CDR3 is made up of 16 amino acids. The CDR3 protein is CTSSQGLRGGQETQYF. The CDR3 DNA is TGCACCAGCAGCCAAGGCTTGCGGGGGGGCCAAGAGACCCAGTACTTC.

The genes are TRBV2 and TRBJ2-1, with 13 nucleotides matching TRBD2. CDR3 length: 16 residues. The J segment lost 7 bases and the V segment lost 4 bases, leaving 7 bases of the junction unmatched. CDR1 and CDR2 from the germline V gene are SNHLY and FYNNEI. Here the CDR3 reads CASSGGLAGSRNEQFF. CDR3 bases: TGTGCCAGCAGTGGGGGACTAGCGGGGTCTAGAAATGAGCAGTTCTTC.

In DNA, the CDR3 is TGTGCCAGCAGTTACGCTACGGGACTAGTCACCGGGGAGCTGTTTTTT. It is translated as CASSYATGLVTGELFF. The V call is TRBV6-6, the J call TRBJ2-2; 8 positions match TRBD2. The CDR3 is 16 amino acids. J lost 4 bases, V lost 2 bases, and 6 bases had no gene match. From germline, CDR1 is MNHNY and CDR2 SVGAGI (reference sequence).

The chain carries TRBV5-1 and TRBJ1-4; 7 bases align to TRBD1. CDR1 is SGHRS and CDR2 is YFSETQ in the germline V gene. This CDR3 comprises 15 residues. V gave up 1 base and J gave up 4 bases; unmatched junction bases: 4. DNA of the CDR3: TGCGCCAGCAGCTTGCCGGGACAGAGTAATGAAAAACTGTTTTTT. Translated: CASSLPGQSNEKLFF. The full variable domain, rest sourced from reference TRBV5-1 and TRBJ1-4, is KAGVTQTPRYLIKTRGQQVTLSCSPISGHRSVSWYQQTPGQGLQFLFEYFSETQRNKGNFPGRFSGRQFSNSRSEMNVSTLELGDSALYLCASSLPGQSNEKLFFGSGTQLSVL.

The chain links TRBV10-3 to TRBJ2-2; D ambiguous. Trimming stripped 4 bases from V and 3 bases from J, with 6 bases between. Germline loops: CDR1 ENHRY, CDR2 SYGVKD. The CDR3 loop spans 13 amino acids. The CDR3 coding sequence is TGTGCCATCAGTGGGCACGACACCGGGGAGCTGTTTTTT. Amino acid sequence: CAISGHDTGELFF.

The chain links TRBV6-5 to TRBJ1-2, with D possibly matching TRBD1 (5 bases). The CDR3 contains 12 residues. Looked up from germline, CDR1 is MNHEY and CDR2 is SVGAGI. V was shortened by 2 bases and J by 6 bases, with 7 bases between the two germline ends. CDR3 sequence reads: CASSYRGNGYTF. The CDR3 nucleotides read TGTGCCAGCAGTTACAGGGGTAATGGCTACACCTTC.

The rearrangement joins TRBV25-1 to TRBJ2-7; no clear D gene. V was pared by 5 bases and J by 5 bases, with 7 bases between. The length of the CDR3 is 11 residues. Germline V gene data show CDR1 as MGHDK and CDR2 as SYGVNS. CDR3 loop: CASSRYDEQYF. The CDR3 DNA is TGTGCCAGCAGTCGGTACGACGAGCAGTACTTC.

This clone was found many times. V gene TRBV6-1 combines with J gene TRBJ1-1, with D perhaps TRBD1 (5 bases). V was clipped by 4 bases and J by 7 bases, with 10 bases between them. The V gene's germline CDR1 is MNHNS and CDR2 SASEGT. The CDR3 is 12 amino acids. CDR3 DNA sequence: TGTGCCAGCAGTGCCCGACAGTTTGAAGCTTTCTTT. As protein: CASSARQFEAFF.

The chain has TRBV9 and TRBJ1-5, with TRBD1 matching over 8 bases. Looked up from germline, CDR1 is SGDLS and CDR2 is YYNGEE. The V gene end was trimmed by 6 bases and the J gene end by 3 bases; junction bases not matched to a gene: 5. The CDR3 length is 14 residues. The CDR3 loop is CASIQGAVNQPQHF. The DNA for the CDR3 is TGTGCCAGCATCCAGGGGGCGGTCAATCAGCCCCAGCATTTT.

The rearrangement joins TRBV4-2 to TRBJ2-2; the D gene is possibly TRBD2 (5 bases). The length of the CDR3 is 16 residues. V was pared by 0 bases and J by 6 bases, with 14 bases between. Per germline, CDR1 LGHNA and CDR2 YNFKEQ. The CDR3 is CASSQDARGSAGELFF. CDR3 bases: TGTGCCAGCAGCCAAGATGCGAGAGGGAGTGCCGGGGAGCTGTTTTTT.

The chain has TRBV5-6 and TRBJ1-5; D call uncertain. In germline, CDR1 is SGHDT, CDR2 YYEEEE. Trimming left V 2 bases short and J 4 bases short, with 4 bases between. CDR3 size: 12 residues. The CDR3 region is CASSFGNQPQHF. The CDR3 DNA follows: TGTGCCAGCAGCTTTGGAAATCAGCCCCAGCATTTT.

J is TRBJ2-5 and V is TRBV5-1, with D possibly being TRBD1 (6 bases). Germline CDR1 is SGHRS and CDR2 is YFSETQ. V dropped 0 bases and J dropped 9 bases, with 15 bases sitting between them. The length of the CDR3 is 14 residues. The CDR3 DNA reads as TGCGCCAGCAGCTTGGAGGGCAGGGGATCGTCCCAGTACTTC. Its protein is CASSLEGRGSSQYF.

This chain links TRBV19 with TRBJ1-6; 7 nucleotides line up with TRBD1. The CDR3 has 15 amino acids. The V segment lost 1 base and the J segment 7 bases; nucleotides outside the gene matches: 4. Germline loops: CDR1 LNHDA, CDR2 SQIVND (reference sequence). The CDR3: CASSIAGQKNSPLHF. As DNA, the CDR3 is TGTGCCAGTAGTATAGCGGGACAGAAAAATTCACCCCTCCACTTT.